This T cell receptor beta chain was observed in a study of CD8+CD57+ T cells in acquired aplastic anemia. Study-level background: When averaged, DNA from sorted CD4+ and CD8+ cells came to 2.5 to 4 ug. Where healthy donors were concerned, CD4+ cells averaged about 10 million reads. Study-level points and caveats: For CD8+ Simpson's diversity, patients and controls showed no significant difference. The number of CD8+ CDR3 sequences shared by patients and controls was twenty-nine.

Profiling of TCR beta VDJ combinations and CDR3 sequences used genomic DNA as template. TCRdb called the reads again in MiXCR, with one record for every CDR3 protein. The sample carries around 400,000 distinct CDR3 sequences, about 70% recorded once. There are a few counts of this clonotype. The target antigen is unknown. Trimming took 1 base from V and 0 from J, leaving 9 bases between them. The CDR3 covers 15 residues. Germline V gives CDR1 LNHDA, CDR2 SQIVND (reference sequence). Sequencing was performed on sorted CD4+, CD8+, or CD8+CD57+ T cells (not recorded which) from PBMCs. The chain is built from TRBV19 and TRBJ1-1; no definite D call. This clonotype originated in a human donor in good health, serving as a control. CDR3 loop: CASSIAETLNTEAFF. CDR3 bases: TGTGCCAGTAGTATAGCCGAGACATTGAACACTGAAGCTTTCTTT.